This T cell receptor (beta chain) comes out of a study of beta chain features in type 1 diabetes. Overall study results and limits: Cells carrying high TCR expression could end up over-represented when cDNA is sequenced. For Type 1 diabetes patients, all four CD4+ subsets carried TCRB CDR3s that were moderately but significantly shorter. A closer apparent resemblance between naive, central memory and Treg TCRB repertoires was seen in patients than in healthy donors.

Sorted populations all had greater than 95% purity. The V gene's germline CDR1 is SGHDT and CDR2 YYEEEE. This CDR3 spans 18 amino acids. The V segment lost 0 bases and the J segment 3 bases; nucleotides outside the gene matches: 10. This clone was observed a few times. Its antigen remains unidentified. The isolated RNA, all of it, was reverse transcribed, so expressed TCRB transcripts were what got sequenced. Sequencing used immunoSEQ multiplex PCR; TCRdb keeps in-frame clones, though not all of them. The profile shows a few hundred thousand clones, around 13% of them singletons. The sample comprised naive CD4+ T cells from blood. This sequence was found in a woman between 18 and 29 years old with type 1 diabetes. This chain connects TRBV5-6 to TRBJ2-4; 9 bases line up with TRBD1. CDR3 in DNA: TGTGCCAGCAGCTTGGCCGTTAACAGGGGGCTATACAAAAACATTCAGTACTTC. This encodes CASSLAVNRGLYKNIQYF.